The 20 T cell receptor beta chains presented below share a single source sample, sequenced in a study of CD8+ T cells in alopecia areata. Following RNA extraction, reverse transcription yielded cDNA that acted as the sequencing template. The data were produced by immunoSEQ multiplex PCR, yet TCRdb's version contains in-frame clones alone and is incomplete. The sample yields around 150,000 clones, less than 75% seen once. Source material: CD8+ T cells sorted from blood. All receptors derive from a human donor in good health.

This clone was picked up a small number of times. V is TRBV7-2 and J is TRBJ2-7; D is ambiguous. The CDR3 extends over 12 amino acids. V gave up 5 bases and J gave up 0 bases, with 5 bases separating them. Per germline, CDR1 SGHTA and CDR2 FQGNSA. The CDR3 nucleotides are TGTGCCAGCAGCCCCCCCTCCTACGAGCAGTACTTC. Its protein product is CASSPPSYEQYF.

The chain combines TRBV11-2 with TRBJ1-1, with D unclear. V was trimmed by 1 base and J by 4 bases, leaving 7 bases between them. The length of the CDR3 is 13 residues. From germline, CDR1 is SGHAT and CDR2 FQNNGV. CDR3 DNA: TGTGCCAGCAGCTTAGTCCCGGGCACTGAAGCTTTCTTT. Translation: CASSLVPGTEAFF.

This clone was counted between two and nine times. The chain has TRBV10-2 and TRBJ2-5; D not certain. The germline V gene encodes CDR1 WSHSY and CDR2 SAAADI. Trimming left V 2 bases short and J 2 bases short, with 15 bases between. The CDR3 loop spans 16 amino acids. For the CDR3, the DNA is TGCGCCAGCAGTGAGGTACCAGACCTGAAACAAGAGACCCAGTACTTC. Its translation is CASSEVPDLKQETQYF.

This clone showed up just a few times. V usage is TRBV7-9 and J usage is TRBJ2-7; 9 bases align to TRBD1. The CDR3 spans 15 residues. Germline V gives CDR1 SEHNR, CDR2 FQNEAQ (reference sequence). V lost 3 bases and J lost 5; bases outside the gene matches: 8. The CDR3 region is CASSFAGTGSDEQYF. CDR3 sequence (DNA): TGTGCCAGCAGCTTTGCCGGGACAGGGAGCGACGAGCAGTACTTC.

CDR3 coding DNA: TGTGCCTGGAGTGTCAATCTTCAAAGCGAGCAGTACTTC. Translation: CAWSVNLQSEQYF. The chain has TRBV30 and TRBJ2-7; D gene unclear. The CDR3 consists of 13 residues. Germline CDR1 and CDR2: GTSNPN and SVGIG (reference sequence). Trimming removed 0 bases at V and 6 bases at J, with 12 bases between.

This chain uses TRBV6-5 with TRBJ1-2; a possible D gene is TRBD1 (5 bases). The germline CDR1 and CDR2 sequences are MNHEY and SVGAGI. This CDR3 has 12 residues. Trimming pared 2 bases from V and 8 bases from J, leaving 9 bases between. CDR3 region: CASSYVGDGYTF. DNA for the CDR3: TGTGCCAGCAGTTACGTGGGGGACGGCTACACCTTC.

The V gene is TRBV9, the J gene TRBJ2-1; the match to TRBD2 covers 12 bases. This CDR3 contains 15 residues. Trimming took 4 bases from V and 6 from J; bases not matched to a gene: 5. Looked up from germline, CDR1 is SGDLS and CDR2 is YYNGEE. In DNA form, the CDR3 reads TGTGCCAGCAGCCCGACTAGCGGGAGCGGCAATGAGCAGTTCTTC. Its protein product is CASSPTSGSGNEQFF.

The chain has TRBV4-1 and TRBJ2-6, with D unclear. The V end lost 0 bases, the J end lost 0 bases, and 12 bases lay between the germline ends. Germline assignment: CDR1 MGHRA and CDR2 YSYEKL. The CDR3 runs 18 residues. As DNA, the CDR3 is TGCGCCAGCAGCCAAGAGGGCGTAGAGAGCTCTGGGGCCAACGTCCTGACTTTC. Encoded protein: CASSQEGVESSGANVLTF.

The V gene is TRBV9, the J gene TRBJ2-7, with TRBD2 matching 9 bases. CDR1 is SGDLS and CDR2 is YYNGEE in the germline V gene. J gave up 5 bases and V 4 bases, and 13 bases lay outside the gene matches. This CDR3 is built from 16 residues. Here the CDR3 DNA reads TGTGCCAGCAGCACAAGAAGACTAGCGGAGATTGACGAGCAGTACTTC. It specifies CASSTRRLAEIDEQYF.

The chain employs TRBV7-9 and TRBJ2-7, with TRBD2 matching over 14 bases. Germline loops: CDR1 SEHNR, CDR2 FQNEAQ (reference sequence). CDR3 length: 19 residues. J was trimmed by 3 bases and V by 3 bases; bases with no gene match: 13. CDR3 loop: CASSFATGLAGGFVYEQYF. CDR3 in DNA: TGTGCCAGCAGCTTTGCCACCGGACTAGCGGGAGGATTTGTCTACGAGCAGTACTTC.

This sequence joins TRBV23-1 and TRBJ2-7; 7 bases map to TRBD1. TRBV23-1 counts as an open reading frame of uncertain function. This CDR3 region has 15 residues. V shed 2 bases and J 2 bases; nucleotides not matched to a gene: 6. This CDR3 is CASSQLAGTAYEQYF. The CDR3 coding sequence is TGCGCCAGCAGTCAACTCGCCGGGACAGCCTACGAGCAGTACTTC.

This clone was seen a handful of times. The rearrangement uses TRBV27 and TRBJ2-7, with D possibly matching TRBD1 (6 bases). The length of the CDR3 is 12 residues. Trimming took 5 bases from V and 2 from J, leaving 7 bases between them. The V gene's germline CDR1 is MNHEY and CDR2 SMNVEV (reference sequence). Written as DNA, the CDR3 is TGTGCCAGCAGTACAGGGCCCTACGAGCAGTACTTC. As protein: CASSTGPYEQYF.

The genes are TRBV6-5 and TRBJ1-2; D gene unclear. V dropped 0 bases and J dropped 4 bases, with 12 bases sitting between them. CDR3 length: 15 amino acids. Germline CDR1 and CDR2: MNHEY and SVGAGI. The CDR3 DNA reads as TGTGCCAGCAGTTACTCGAATACGGGGATCTATGGCTACACCTTC. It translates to CASSYSNTGIYGYTF.

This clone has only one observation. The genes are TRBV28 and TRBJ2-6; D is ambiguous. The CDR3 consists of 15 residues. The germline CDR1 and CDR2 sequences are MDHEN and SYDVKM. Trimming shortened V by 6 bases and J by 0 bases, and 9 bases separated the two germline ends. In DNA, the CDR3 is TGTGCCAGCAGCTACTACGGCTCTGGGGCCAACGTCCTGACTTTC. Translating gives CASSYYGSGANVLTF.

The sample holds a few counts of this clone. The CDR3 here is CASSFTGQGTDTQYF. Written as DNA, the CDR3 is TGTGCCAGCAGTTTTACAGGACAGGGCACAGATACGCAGTATTTT. This chain joins TRBV27 and TRBJ2-3, with 7 bases matching TRBD1. Germline V gives CDR1 MNHEY, CDR2 SMNVEV (reference sequence). The CDR3 sequence is 15 residues long. V lost 3 bases and J lost 1; bases outside the gene matches: 4.

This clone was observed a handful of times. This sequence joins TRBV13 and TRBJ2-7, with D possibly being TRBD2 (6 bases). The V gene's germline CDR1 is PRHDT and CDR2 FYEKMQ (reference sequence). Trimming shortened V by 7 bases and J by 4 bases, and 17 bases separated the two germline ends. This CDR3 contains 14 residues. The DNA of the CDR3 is TGTGCCAGCACCTCTCGATTAGCGGCTTACGAGCAGTACTTC. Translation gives CASTSRLAAYEQYF.

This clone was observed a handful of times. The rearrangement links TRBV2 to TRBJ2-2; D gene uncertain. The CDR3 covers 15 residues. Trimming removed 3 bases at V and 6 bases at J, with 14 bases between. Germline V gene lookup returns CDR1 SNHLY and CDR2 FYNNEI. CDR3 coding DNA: TGTGCCAGCAGTGAGCAGGTTTCGAGGTCCGGGGAGCTGTTTTTT. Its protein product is CASSEQVSRSGELFF.

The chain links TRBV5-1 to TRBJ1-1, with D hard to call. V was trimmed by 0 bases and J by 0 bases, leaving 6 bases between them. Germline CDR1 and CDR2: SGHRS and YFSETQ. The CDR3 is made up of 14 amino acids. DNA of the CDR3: TGCGCCAGCAGCTTGGGGACCTTGAACACTGAAGCTTTCTTT. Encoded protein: CASSLGTLNTEAFF.

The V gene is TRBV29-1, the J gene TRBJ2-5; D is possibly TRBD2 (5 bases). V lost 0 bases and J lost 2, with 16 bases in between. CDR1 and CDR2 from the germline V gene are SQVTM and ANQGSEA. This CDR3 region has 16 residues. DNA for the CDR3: TGCAGCGTTGAAGAGGGTCGGGAACGAGCGCAAGAGACCCAGTACTTC. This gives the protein CSVEEGRERAQETQYF. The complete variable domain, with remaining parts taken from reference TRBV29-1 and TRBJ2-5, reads SAVISQKPSRDICQRGTSLTIQCQVDSQVTMMFWYRQQPGQSLTLIATANQGSEATYESGFVIDKFPISRPNLTFSTLTVSNMSPEDSSIYLCSVEEGRERAQETQYFGPGTRLLVL.

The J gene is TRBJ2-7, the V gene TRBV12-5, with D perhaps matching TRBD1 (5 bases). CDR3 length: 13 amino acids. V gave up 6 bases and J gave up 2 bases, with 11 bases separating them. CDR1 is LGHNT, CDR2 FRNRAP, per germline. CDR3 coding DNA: TGTGCTAGTGGCACCGACAGCCCCTACGAGCAGTACTTC. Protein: CASGTDSPYEQYF.